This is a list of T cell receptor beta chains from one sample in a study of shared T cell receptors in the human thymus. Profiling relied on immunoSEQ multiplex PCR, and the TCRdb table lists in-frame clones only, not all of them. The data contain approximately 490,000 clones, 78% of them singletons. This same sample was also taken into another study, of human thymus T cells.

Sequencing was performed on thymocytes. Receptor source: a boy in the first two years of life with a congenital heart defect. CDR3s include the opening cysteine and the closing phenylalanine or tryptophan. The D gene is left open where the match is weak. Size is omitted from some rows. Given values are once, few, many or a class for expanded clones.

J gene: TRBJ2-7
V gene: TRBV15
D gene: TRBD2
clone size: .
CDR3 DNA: TGTGCCACCAGACCCGAGGGCGGGAGAAGGAACGAGCAGTACTTC
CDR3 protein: CATRPEGGRRNEQYF

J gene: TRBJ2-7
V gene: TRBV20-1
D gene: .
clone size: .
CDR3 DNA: TGCAGTGCAGAGGGGGAACTCGAGCAGTACTTC
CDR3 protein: CSAEGELEQYF

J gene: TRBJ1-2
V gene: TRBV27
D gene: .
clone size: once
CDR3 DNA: TGTGCCAGTAGGGACAAAAACTATGGCTACACCTTC
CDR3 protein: CASRDKNYGYTF

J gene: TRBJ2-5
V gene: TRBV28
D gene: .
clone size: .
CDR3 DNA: TGTGCCAGCACCCAAAAGCGCTCTCAAGAGACCCAGTACTTC
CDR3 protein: CASTQKRSQETQYF

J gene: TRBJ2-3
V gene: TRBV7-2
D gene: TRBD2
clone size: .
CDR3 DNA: TGTGCCTCCTCTAGCGGGATTGAGACTAGCACAGATACGCAGTATTTT
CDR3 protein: CASSSGIETSTDTQYF

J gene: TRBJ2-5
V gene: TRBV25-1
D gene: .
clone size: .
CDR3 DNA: TGTGCCAGCAGTGAATTCTTTAATAAGGGGAAAGGTCAAGAGACCCAGTACTTC
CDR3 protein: CASSEFFNKGKGQETQYF

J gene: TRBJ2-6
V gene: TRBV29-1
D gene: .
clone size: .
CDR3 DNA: TGCAGCGTTGGGCTCCCTGGGGCCAACGTCCTGACTTTC
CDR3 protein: CSVGLPGANVLTF

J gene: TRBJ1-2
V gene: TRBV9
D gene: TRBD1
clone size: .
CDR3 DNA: TGTGCCAGCAGCCCAAGACAGGGGGATTCTGGCTACACCTTC
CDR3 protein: CASSPRQGDSGYTF

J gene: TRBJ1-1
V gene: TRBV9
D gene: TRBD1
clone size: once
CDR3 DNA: TGTGCCAGCAGCCGGGACAGTATTAACACTGAAGCTTTCTTT
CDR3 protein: CASSRDSINTEAFF

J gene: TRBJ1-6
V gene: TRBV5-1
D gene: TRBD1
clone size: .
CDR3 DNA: TGCGCCAGCAGTTTAGGGACAGGGTGGAATTCACCCCTCCACTTT
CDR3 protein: CASSLGTGWNSPLHF

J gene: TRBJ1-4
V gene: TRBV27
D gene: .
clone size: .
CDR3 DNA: TGTGCCAGCAGTTTGACTAAAGGGAACCCTCGAGAAAAACTGTTTTTT
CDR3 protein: CASSLTKGNPREKLFF

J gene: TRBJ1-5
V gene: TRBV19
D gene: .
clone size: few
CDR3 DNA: TGTGCCAGTAGTATAGGGACAAATAGCAATCAGCCCCAGCATTTT
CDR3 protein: CASSIGTNSNQPQHF

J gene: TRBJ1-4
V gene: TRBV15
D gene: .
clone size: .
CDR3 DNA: TGTGCCACCAGCAGAGACCGGGGGGAGAGCGAAAAACTGTTTTTT
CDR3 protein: CATSRDRGESEKLFF

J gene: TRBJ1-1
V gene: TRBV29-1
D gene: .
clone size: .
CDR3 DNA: TGCAGCGCCTCCACACGGGGTTCCCCTGAAGCTTTCTTT
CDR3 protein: CSASTRGSPEAFF

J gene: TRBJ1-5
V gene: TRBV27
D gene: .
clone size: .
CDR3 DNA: TGTGCCAGCAGTTCCGGCCGGGGGGGAAGTCAAAATCAGCCCCAGCATTTT
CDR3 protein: CASSSGRGGSQNQPQHF

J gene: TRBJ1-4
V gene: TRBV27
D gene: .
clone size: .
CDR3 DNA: TGTGCCAGCAGTCCACTCCCCCGGGACTCTGGGGATAAACTGTTTTTT
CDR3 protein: CASSPLPRDSGDKLFF

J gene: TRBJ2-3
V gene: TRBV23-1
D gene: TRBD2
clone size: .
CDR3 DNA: TGCGCCAGCAGTCCGCCGGGGACACCAGGACTAGCGGGAGGCCCCACAGATACGCAGTATTTT
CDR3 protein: CASSPPGTPGLAGGPTDTQYF

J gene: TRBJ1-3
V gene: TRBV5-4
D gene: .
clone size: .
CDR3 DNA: TGTGCCAGCAGCTGGAGGCGACCGGGGGCTGGAAACACCATATATTTT
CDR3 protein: CASSWRRPGAGNTIYF

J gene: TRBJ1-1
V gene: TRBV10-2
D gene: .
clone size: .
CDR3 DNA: TGCGCCAGCAGTGGGGGAATAGGGGATACTGAAGCTTTCTTT
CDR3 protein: CASSGGIGDTEAFF

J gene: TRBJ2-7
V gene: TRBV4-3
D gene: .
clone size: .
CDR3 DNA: TGCGCCAGCTCGCGCGGGTTCTCCTACGAGCAGTACTTC
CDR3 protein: CASSRGFSYEQYF

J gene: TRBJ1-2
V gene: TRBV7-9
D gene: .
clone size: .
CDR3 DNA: TGTGCCAGCAGCCTACAGGGAATCGGTGGCTACACCTTC
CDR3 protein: CASSLQGIGGYTF

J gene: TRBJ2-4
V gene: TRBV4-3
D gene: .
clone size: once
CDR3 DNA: TGCGCCAGCAGCCAAGATCTTGGGTCTGGGGAGGTTCGGATCCTAGCCAAAAACATTCAGTACTTC
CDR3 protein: CASSQDLGSGEVRILAKNIQYF

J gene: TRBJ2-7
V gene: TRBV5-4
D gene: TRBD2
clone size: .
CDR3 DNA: TGTGCCAGCAGACGGGGGACTAGCGGGAGGGTCGGGACCTACGAGCAGTACTTC
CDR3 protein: CASRRGTSGRVGTYEQYF

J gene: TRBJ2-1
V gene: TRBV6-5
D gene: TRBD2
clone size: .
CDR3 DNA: TGTGCCAGCAGTCCGACTAGCGGGAGCTGCAATGAGCAGTTCTTC
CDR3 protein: CASSPTSGSCNEQFF

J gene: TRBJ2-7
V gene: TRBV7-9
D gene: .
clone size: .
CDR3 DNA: TGTGCCAGCAGCTCCATCAACAGAGACGAGCAGTACTTC
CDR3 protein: CASSSINRDEQYF

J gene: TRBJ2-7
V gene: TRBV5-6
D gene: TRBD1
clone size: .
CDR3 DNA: TGTGCCAGCAGCCGCGACAGGGCATCCTACGAGCAGTACTTC
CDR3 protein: CASSRDRASYEQYF

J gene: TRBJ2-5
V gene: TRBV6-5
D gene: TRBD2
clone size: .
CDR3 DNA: TGTGCCAGCAGTACAAGACTAGCGGGAGTGGAGACCCAGTACTTC
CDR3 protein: CASSTRLAGVETQYF

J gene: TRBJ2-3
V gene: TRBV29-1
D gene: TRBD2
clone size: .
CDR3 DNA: TGCAGCGTTCCAAGGAGGGGCCTAGCGGAAGCAGATACGCAGTATTTT
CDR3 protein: CSVPRRGLAEADTQYF

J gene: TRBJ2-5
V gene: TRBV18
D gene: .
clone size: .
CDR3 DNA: TGTGCCAGCTCACCACCGGGGCTGGAGACCCAGTACTTC
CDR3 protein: CASSPPGLETQYF